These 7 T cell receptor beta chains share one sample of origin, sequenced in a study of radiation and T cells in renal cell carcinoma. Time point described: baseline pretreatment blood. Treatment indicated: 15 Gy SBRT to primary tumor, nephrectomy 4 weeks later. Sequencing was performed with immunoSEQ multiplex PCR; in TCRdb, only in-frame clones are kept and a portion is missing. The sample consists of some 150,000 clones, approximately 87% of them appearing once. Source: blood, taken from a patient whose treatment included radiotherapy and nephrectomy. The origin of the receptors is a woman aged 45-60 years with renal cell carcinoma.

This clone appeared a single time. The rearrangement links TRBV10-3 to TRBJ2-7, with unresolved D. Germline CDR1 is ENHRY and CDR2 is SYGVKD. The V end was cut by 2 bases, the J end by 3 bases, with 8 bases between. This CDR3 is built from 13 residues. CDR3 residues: CAISETTVYEQYF. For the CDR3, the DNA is TGTGCCATCAGTGAGACAACTGTCTACGAGCAGTACTTC.

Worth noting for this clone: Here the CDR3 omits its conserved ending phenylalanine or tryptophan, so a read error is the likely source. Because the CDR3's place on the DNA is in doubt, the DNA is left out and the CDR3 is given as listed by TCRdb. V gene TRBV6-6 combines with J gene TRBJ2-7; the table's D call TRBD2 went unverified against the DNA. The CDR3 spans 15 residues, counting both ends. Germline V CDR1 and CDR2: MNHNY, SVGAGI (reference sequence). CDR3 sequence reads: CATLPGMGQERELHI.

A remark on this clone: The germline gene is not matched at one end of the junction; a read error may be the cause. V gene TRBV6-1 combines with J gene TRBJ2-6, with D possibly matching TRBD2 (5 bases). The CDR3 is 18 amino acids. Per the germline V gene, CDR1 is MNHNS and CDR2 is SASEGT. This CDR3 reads CASIEKRRISSGANVLTF. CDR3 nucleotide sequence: TGTGCCAGCATTGAAAAGCGGAGGATAAGCTCTGGGGCCAACGTCCTGACTTTC.

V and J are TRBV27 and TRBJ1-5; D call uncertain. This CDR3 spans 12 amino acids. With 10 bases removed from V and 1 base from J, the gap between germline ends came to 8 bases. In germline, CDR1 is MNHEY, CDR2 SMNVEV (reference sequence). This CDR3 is CATRGSNQPQHF. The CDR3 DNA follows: TGTGCCACCAGAGGGAGCAATCAGCCCCAGCATTTT.

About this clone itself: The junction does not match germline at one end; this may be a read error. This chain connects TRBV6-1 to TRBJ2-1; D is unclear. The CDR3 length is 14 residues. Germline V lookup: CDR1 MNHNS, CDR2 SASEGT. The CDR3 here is CASSQATAYNEQFF. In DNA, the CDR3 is TGTGCCAGCAGTCAAGCCACTGCCTACAATGAGCAGTTCTTC.

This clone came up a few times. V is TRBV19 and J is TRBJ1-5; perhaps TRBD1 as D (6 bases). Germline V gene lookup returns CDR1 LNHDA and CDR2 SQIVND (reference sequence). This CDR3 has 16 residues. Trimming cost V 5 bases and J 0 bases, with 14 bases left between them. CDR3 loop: CASSQKDRYSNQPQHF. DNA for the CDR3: TGTGCCAGTAGTCAAAAGGACAGATATAGCAATCAGCCCCAGCATTTT.

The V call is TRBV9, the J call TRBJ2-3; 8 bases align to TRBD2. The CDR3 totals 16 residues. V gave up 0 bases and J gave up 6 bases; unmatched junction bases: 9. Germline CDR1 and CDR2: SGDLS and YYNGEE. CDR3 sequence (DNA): TGTGCCAGCAGCGTAGGGCGGGCTAGCGGGCAGGATACGCAGTATTTT. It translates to CASSVGRASGQDTQYF.